The 8 T cell receptor beta chains below were found in one sample sequenced in a study of blood T cells in healthy people across ages. The second PCR ran roughly 7 to 12 cycles with a sample-barcoded 5' primer and J-beta primers. TCRdb redid the calling of the 5' RACE reads with MiXCR, one entry per CDR3 protein. Of about a million distinct CDR3 sequences in the sample, 35% to 40% were seen once. Sequencing input: blood. These receptors were taken from a man between 18 and 29 years old in good health.

The CDR3 nucleotides are TGTGCCAGCACGAAGGCTAGAGCAGATACGCAGTATTTT. As protein: CASTKARADTQYF. The chain uses TRBV12-3 or TRBV12-4 and TRBJ2-3; D call uncertain. The CDR3 length is 13 residues. V shed 7 bases and J shed 4 bases, with 12 bases lying between them.

CDR3 nucleotides: TGTGCCAGCAGCTCGGGACTAGAGGGAGCGCAGTTCTTC. Protein: CASSSGLEGAQFF. The V gene is TRBV11-2, the J gene TRBJ2-1, with TRBD2 matching 8 bases. J gave up 12 bases and V 4 bases, and 8 bases lay outside the gene matches. CDR3 size: 13 residues. The germline gives CDR1 SGHAT, CDR2 FQNNGV.

This chain uses TRBV2 with TRBJ1-2, with D maybe TRBD1 (5 bases). With 8 bases removed from V and 1 base from J, the gap between germline ends came to 11 bases. The germline gives CDR1 SNHLY, CDR2 FYNNEI. This CDR3 is 13 amino acids long. CDR3 loop: CASAGRLNYGYTF. The CDR3 DNA follows: TGTGCCAGCGCAGGGAGACTTAACTATGGCTACACCTTC.

The sample holds a few counts of this clonotype. The rearrangement links TRBV25-1 to TRBJ2-1; perhaps TRBD2 as D (6 bases). V was clipped by 1 base and J by 3 bases, with 16 bases between them. The CDR3 sequence is 17 residues long. Germline CDR1 MGHDK, CDR2 SYGVNS. DNA for the CDR3: TGTGCCAGCAGTGAATTGGGGATGGTGGGAGGCTACAATGAGCAGTTCTTC. It translates to CASSELGMVGGYNEQFF.

Worth noting for this clonotype: Germline and junction disagree at one end, which may indicate a read error. The genes are TRBV25-1 and TRBJ2-6; D is uncertain. This CDR3 has 14 amino acids. Germline V gene sequence: CDR1 MGHDK, CDR2 SYGVNS. The CDR3 region has the DNA TGTGCCAACAGTGTGATTGCTGGGGCCAACGTCCTGACTTTC. Translating it yields CANSVIAGANVLTF.

This clonotype has a handful of counts. CDR3 residues: CASSLVPDRGDTQYF. Here the CDR3 DNA reads TGTGCCAGCAGCTTAGTGCCGGACAGGGGTGATACGCAGTATTTT. The V call is TRBV11-2, the J call TRBJ2-3; TRBD1 agrees at 9 bases. Germline assignment: CDR1 SGHAT and CDR2 FQNNGV. The CDR3 has 15 residues. The trim removed 1 base at V and 6 bases at J, leaving 5 bases unmatched.

This clonotype was seen a handful of times. The genes are TRBV12-3 or TRBV12-4 and TRBJ1-1; D is possibly TRBD1 (5 bases). The V end was cut by 8 bases, the J end by 7 bases, with 23 bases between. This CDR3 is built from 15 residues. CDR3 loop: CASYRGVGSRHEAFF. Here the CDR3 DNA reads TGTGCCAGCTATCGAGGGGTGGGGTCTCGTCATGAAGCTTTCTTT.

This chain links TRBV28 with TRBJ2-1; TRBD1 matches 12 bases. The CDR3 runs 17 residues. V lost 7 bases to trimming and J lost 8 bases; unmatched junction nucleotides: 15. The germline CDR1 and CDR2 sequences are MDHEN and SYDVKM. The CDR3 bases are TGTGCCAGCACTACCCGGGACAGGGGGCGATTACAAGATGAGCAGTTCTTC. Translation gives CASTTRDRGRLQDEQFF.